The sequence of this TCR beta chain was determined in a study of control samples from healthy donors and cancer patients (dated by TCRdb to 2018 to 2021). Worth noting for this clone: Its target antigen remains unknown. There are no base qualities to consult, and no much larger clone falls within one base.

From cysteine to phenylalanine, the CDR3 is 12 amino acids long. Of the read, only the CDR3 DNA is kept; its 36 bases are in frame from base 1. The junction carries 2 bases between V and J, which are trimmed by 3 bases and 0 bases respectively. From a lookup of the germline V gene, CDR1 and CDR2 are SGDLS and YYNGEE. Library preparation used the immunoSEQ multiplex PCR assay. The clones in this table, taken by TCRdb from immuneACCESS, are in-frame only. Not every clone is retained; where verified, under half of the shortfall comes from an unresolved V gene, and the cause of the rest is unknown. Counted in this sample were fewer than 9,500 clones; roughly nine tenths of them appeared once. Jointly, the top ten make up 15% to 20% of the sample.

This TCR derives from a man in his fifties or sixties with colorectal cancer. The source material was PBMCs. Here the chain combines TRBV9 and TRBJ2-3, with the D gene too uncertain to name. The CDR3 protein sequence reads: CASSASTDTQYF. At the DNA level, the sequence is TGTGCCAGCAGCGCGAGCACAGATACGCAGTATTTT.